The 29 T cell receptor beta chains below all came from one sample that was sequenced in a study of blood T cell repertoires in COVID-19 (dated by TCRdb to 2018 to 2020). Library method: the immunoSEQ multiplex PCR assay. TCRdb obtained this table from immuneACCESS and retained in-frame rearrangements with V and J assigned. These tables miss some clones; where compared with another copy, unresolved V genes account for less than half of the shortfall, and the remainder is unexplained. The sample profile shows about 51,000 clones; approximately 89% of them were found once. Around 3% of the sample lies in the top ten. The material sequenced was peripheral blood. The origin of the receptors is a man aged 50-59 years with acute or convalescent COVID-19.

The chain links TRBV10-3 to TRBJ2-3; D uncertain. Germline CDR1 and CDR2: ENHRY and SYGVKD. This CDR3 has 17 residues. Trimming removed 0 bases from V and 0 bases from J, with 13 bases in between. The CDR3 bases are TGTGCCATCAGTGAGTCGACCCTCCAGACTAGCACAGATACGCAGTATTTT. It specifies CAISESTLQTSTDTQYF.

The chain joins TRBV5-1 to TRBJ1-3; D gene ambiguous. Germline CDR1 reads SGHRS; CDR2 reads YFSETQ. V was cut by 0 bases and J by 2 bases, with 12 bases left in between. This CDR3 has 16 amino acids. The CDR3 DNA sequence: TGCGCCAGCAGCTTGGATATCGGGTTAGCTGGAAACACCATATATTTT. Translation gives CASSLDIGLAGNTIYF.

V usage is TRBV18 and J usage is TRBJ1-1; TRBD1 matches at 7 bases. Germline V gene data show CDR1 as KGHSH and CDR2 as LQKENI. This CDR3 region has 16 residues. V was clipped by 2 bases and J by 2 bases; unmatched bases: 8. This CDR3 is CASSPFVGGPNTEAFF. In DNA form, the CDR3 reads TGTGCCAGCTCACCATTTGTAGGGGGCCCCAACACTGAAGCTTTCTTT.

V usage is TRBV4-1 and J usage is TRBJ1-5; D might be TRBD1 (6 bases). Germline lookup yields CDR1 MGHRA and CDR2 YSYEKL. V was pared by 4 bases and J by 1 base, with 17 bases between. The CDR3 spans 17 residues. The CDR3 spells CASSRTYPGVSNQPQHF. CDR3 in DNA: TGCGCCAGCAGCCGAACCTACCCAGGGGTGAGCAATCAGCCCCAGCATTTT.

This chain joins TRBV3-1 (or the pseudogene TRBV3-2) and TRBJ2-6; 14 bases line up with TRBD2. The J segment lost 0 bases and the V segment lost 7 bases, leaving 8 bases of the junction unmatched. The germline gives CDR1 LGHDT, CDR2 YNNKEL (reference sequence). This CDR3 comprises 19 residues. CDR3 DNA sequence: TGTGCCAGCACCCGACTAGCGGGGGGGTTAAACTCTGGGGCCAACGTCCTGACTTTC. This encodes CASTRLAGGLNSGANVLTF.

This clone was detected once. V and J are TRBV6-5 and TRBJ2-7, with D possibly matching TRBD1 (5 bases). CDR3 size: 16 residues. Trimming shortened V by 0 bases and J by 2 bases, and 14 bases separated the two germline ends. The germline gives CDR1 MNHEY, CDR2 SVGAGI. The CDR3 protein is CASSYSISDNPYEQYF. DNA of the CDR3: TGTGCCAGCAGTTACTCGATTTCGGACAACCCCTACGAGCAGTACTTC.

This chain's CDR3 is CASSLGASDEGAQYF. The CDR3 DNA sequence: TGCGCCAGCAGCTTGGGCGCTAGTGACGAGGGGGCCCAGTACTTC. This rearrangement joins TRBV5-1 to TRBJ2-5, with D perhaps matching TRBD1 (6 bases). V lost 0 bases to trimming and J lost 9 bases, with 18 bases between them. The germline gives CDR1 SGHRS, CDR2 YFSETQ. The CDR3 extends over 15 amino acids.

This rearrangement joins TRBV3-1 (or the pseudogene TRBV3-2) to TRBJ1-2; tentative D call: TRBD1 (5 bases). The CDR3 runs to 14 residues. Trimming cost V 1 base and J 7 bases, with 13 bases left between them. Germline lookup yields CDR1 LGHDT and CDR2 YNNKEL (reference sequence). This chain's CDR3 is CASSQVDRTGGYTF. DNA of the CDR3: TGTGCCAGCAGCCAAGTTGACCGAACAGGTGGCTACACCTTC.

The chain is built from TRBV30 and TRBJ1-6; no reliable D call. The germline V gene encodes CDR1 GTSNPN and CDR2 SVGIG (reference sequence). Trimming removed 0 bases from V and 4 bases from J, with 13 bases in between. This CDR3 has 16 amino acids. The CDR3 DNA follows: TGTGCCTGGAGTGTACCGAGAGGAAATTATAATTCACCCCTCCACTTT. Translated: CAWSVPRGNYNSPLHF.

The rearrangement uses TRBV2 and TRBJ1-2, with TRBD1 matching 9 bases. There are 20 residues in the CDR3. V was clipped by 0 bases and J by 4 bases; unmatched bases: 18. The germline gives CDR1 SNHLY, CDR2 FYNNEI. The CDR3 region is CASSEAGSVGQGSLFYGYTF. The CDR3 DNA reads TGTGCCAGCAGTGAAGCGGGGTCTGTGGGACAGGGAAGTTTATTCTATGGCTACACCTTC. Full variable domain (missing parts from reference TRBV2 and TRBJ1-2): EPEVTQTPSHQVTQMGQEVILRCVPISNHLYFYWYRQILGQKVEFLVSFYNNEISEKSEIFDDQFSVERPDGSNFTLKIRSTKLEDSAMYFCASSEAGSVGQGSLFYGYTFGSGTRLTVV.

This clone occurred once. This chain uses TRBV5-1 with TRBJ1-2, with D tentatively TRBD1 (5 bases). Trimming pared 2 bases from V and 2 bases from J, leaving 16 bases between. There are 16 residues in the CDR3. Germline CDR1 SGHRS, CDR2 YFSETQ. The CDR3 is CASSFGGGAQNYGYTF. CDR3 sequence (DNA): TGCGCCAGCAGCTTCGGCGGTGGGGCGCAGAACTATGGCTACACCTTC.

Of note for this clone: The CDR3 does not close with the conserved phenylalanine or tryptophan, likely indicating a read error. The limits of the CDR3 on the DNA are not certain, so only TCRdb's listed CDR3 is given. The chain employs TRBV24-1 and TRBJ1-2; the D call of TRBD1 is as the table states it, not checked on the DNA. The CDR3 contains 12 residues when both ends are counted. Per the germline V gene, CDR1 is KGHDR and CDR2 is SFDVKD. The CDR3 here is CATSGLNGQGRD.

The rearrangement uses TRBV24-1 and TRBJ1-2; 10 bases line up with TRBD1. CDR1 and CDR2 (germline): KGHDR, SFDVKD. The V segment lost 4 bases and the J segment 10 bases; nucleotides outside the gene matches: 14. This CDR3 is 16 amino acids long. For the CDR3, the DNA is TGTGCCACCAGTGACTCATACCAGCCGGGACAGGGGACCTACACCTTC. Its translation is CATSDSYQPGQGTYTF.

The chain uses TRBV3-1 (or the pseudogene TRBV3-2) and TRBJ1-1, with a possible D match to TRBD1 (6 bases). Germline loops: CDR1 LGHDT, CDR2 YNNKEL (reference sequence). The V and J ends lost 4 bases and 4 bases respectively, with 13 bases between them. This CDR3 has 14 residues. CDR3 residues: CASSPRGGVTEAFF. The CDR3 DNA sequence: TGTGCCAGCAGCCCCCGAGGGGGGGTCACTGAAGCTTTCTTT.

The chain joins TRBV24-1 to TRBJ2-3; 11 nucleotides match TRBD1. There are 14 residues in the CDR3. The germline V gene encodes CDR1 KGHDR and CDR2 SFDVKD. J lost 0 bases, V lost 9 bases, and 1 base had no gene match. The CDR3 nucleotides read TGTGCCACCGGACAGGGGGCTAGCACAGATACGCAGTATTTT. It codes for CATGQGASTDTQYF.

This clone was observed a few times. The rearrangement uses TRBV28 and TRBJ1-2; D not certain. The CDR3 sequence is 13 residues long. The V gene lost 11 bases and the J gene lost 2 bases, with 15 bases spanning the gap. Germline lookup yields CDR1 MDHEN and CDR2 SYDVKM. The DNA of the CDR3 is TGTGCCGCAAAACGGACGGGGAACTATGGCTACACCTTC. It codes for CAAKRTGNYGYTF.

The chain combines TRBV29-1 with TRBJ1-2, with D perhaps matching TRBD1 (5 bases). The CDR3 has 13 residues. V lost 6 bases and J lost 0, with 11 bases in between. Per germline, CDR1 SQVTM and CDR2 ANQGSEA. The CDR3 sequence: CSVWGDSNYGYTF. The CDR3 nucleotides read TGCAGCGTGTGGGGGGATTCTAACTATGGCTACACCTTC.

This chain's CDR3 is CASSSFTRGQEAFF. CDR3 nucleotides: TGTGCCAGCAGCTCCTTTACGAGAGGACAGGAAGCTTTCTTT. The chain carries TRBV5-4 and TRBJ1-1; maybe TRBD1 (6 bases). The CDR3 sequence is 14 residues long. Germline assignment: CDR1 SGHNT and CDR2 YYREEE (reference sequence). Trimming removed 3 bases from V and 8 bases from J, with 17 bases in between.

The rearrangement links TRBV3-1 (or the pseudogene TRBV3-2) to TRBJ2-7; no reliable D call. Trimming removed 6 bases from V and 4 bases from J, with 22 bases in between. The CDR3 covers 16 residues. In germline, CDR1 is LGHDT, CDR2 YNNKEL (reference sequence). The CDR3 loop reads CASSQRGDRPGYEQYF. Here the CDR3 DNA reads TGTGCCAGCAGTCAAAGAGGTGATCGACCGGGTTACGAGCAGTACTTC.

This clone appeared once. CDR3 residues: CASSQDETGYQPQHF. CDR3 sequence (DNA): TGTGCCAGCAGCCAAGATGAGACAGGGTATCAGCCCCAGCATTTT. This chain joins TRBV4-2 and TRBJ1-5; 7 bases are shared with TRBD1. V shed 0 bases, J shed 5 bases, and the junction held 4 bases outside the gene matches. Germline CDR1 and CDR2: LGHNA and YNFKEQ. CDR3 length equals 15 residues.

The chain uses TRBV5-4 and TRBJ1-2, with TRBD1 matching 11 bases. From germline, CDR1 is SGHNT and CDR2 YYREEE (reference sequence). The CDR3 sequence is 14 residues long. Trimming removed 0 bases from V and 13 bases from J; junction bases left unmatched: 8. CDR3: CASSLAGQGAAGTF. CDR3 DNA sequence: TGTGCCAGCAGCTTGGCCGGACAGGGGGCGGCTGGCACCTTC.

This chain joins TRBV7-8 and TRBJ1-2; TRBD1 might be the D (6 bases). With 4 bases removed from V and 7 bases from J, the gap between germline ends came to 16 bases. The CDR3 totals 14 residues. CDR1 and CDR2 from the germline V gene are SGHVS and FQNEAQ. CDR3 in amino acids: CASSSTQGLGGYTF. The CDR3, as DNA: TGTGCCAGCAGCTCGACACAGGGTCTTGGTGGCTACACCTTC.

The chain recombines TRBV7-2 with TRBJ2-3; D remains ambiguous. The CDR3 has 12 residues. V lost 5 bases, J lost 2 bases, and 5 bases lay in between. Germline V gene data show CDR1 as SGHTA and CDR2 as FQGNSA. CDR3 in DNA: TGTGCCAGCAGCGCGAACACAGATACGCAGTATTTT. Translating gives CASSANTDTQYF.

This chain links TRBV5-5 with TRBJ1-3; D perhaps matches TRBD1 (5 bases). The V gene lost 0 bases and the J gene lost 4 bases, with 17 bases spanning the gap. The CDR3 consists of 17 residues. Per germline, CDR1 SGHKS and CDR2 YYEKEE (reference sequence). This CDR3 reads CASSLVVSQVSGNTIYF. The CDR3 DNA sequence: TGTGCCAGCAGCTTGGTCGTATCACAGGTCTCCGGAAACACCATATATTTT.

This sequence joins TRBV9 and TRBJ1-1, with D maybe TRBD1 (5 bases). There are 13 residues in the CDR3. Germline-derived CDR1 and CDR2 are SGDLS and YYNGEE. With 0 bases removed from V and 8 bases from J, the gap between germline ends came to 11 bases. The CDR3 protein is CASSVGQSTEAFF. The CDR3 nucleotides are TGTGCCAGCAGCGTAGGACAGAGCACCGAAGCTTTCTTT.

In DNA form, the CDR3 reads TGTGCCAGCAGTTACTCGACTAGCGGGGTCCAAGAGACCCAGTACTTC. Translating gives CASSYSTSGVQETQYF. V usage is TRBV6-6 and J usage is TRBJ2-5, with 11 bases lining up with TRBD2. This CDR3 region has 16 residues. Germline trimming cut 0 bases from V and 1 base from J; bases unmatched to any gene: 1. Germline V gives CDR1 MNHNY, CDR2 SVGAGI (reference sequence).

This clone was observed a single time. DNA of the CDR3: TGTGCCACCAGTGAGGCCGGGACAGGGACGTCTGAGCAGTTCTTC. It codes for CATSEAGTGTSEQFF. The genes are TRBV24-1 and TRBJ2-1; 9 bases match TRBD1. This CDR3 is 15 amino acids long. Germline trimming cut 4 bases from V and 9 bases from J; bases unmatched to any gene: 9. CDR1 KGHDR and CDR2 SFDVKD come from the germline V gene.

This rearrangement joins TRBV5-1 to TRBJ2-5; D is possibly TRBD2 (6 bases). The germline gives CDR1 SGHRS, CDR2 YFSETQ. The CDR3 extends over 17 amino acids. V was trimmed by 0 bases and J by 2 bases, leaving 17 bases between them. The CDR3, as DNA: TGCGCCAGCAGCTTGGGTCGGGGCGGGACCCCACAAGAGACCCAGTACTTC. It is translated as CASSLGRGGTPQETQYF.

The gene calls are TRBV7-8 and TRBJ1-2; D may be TRBD1 (5 bases). V lost 4 bases to trimming and J lost 8 bases, with 17 bases between them. CDR3 length: 14 residues. Germline assignment: CDR1 SGHVS and CDR2 FQNEAQ. As DNA, the CDR3 is TGTGCCAGCAGCTCCCAGACTGACAGTGGAGGCTACACCTTC. Translated, it gives CASSSQTDSGGYTF.